The 21 T cell receptor beta chains below were found in one sample sequenced in a study of T cells in Graves' hyperthyroidism and ophthalmopathy (dated by TCRdb to between 2018 and 2021). The method behind the library was multiplex PCR. These reads were obtained on an Illumina HiSeq 2000. Amplification of TCR beta CDR3 regions was carried out from RNA transcripts. A first-round RT-PCR of the TCR CDR3 used the HTBI primer set with the Qiagen OneStep RT-PCR kit. Using fastp trimming at Q25 and MiXCR clonotype assembly, TCRdb reanalyzed the public sequencing data and kept in-frame beta chains. Here each entry gathers all rows of one CDR3 protein and keeps the most common genes and DNA. In this sample the table shows about 360,000 distinct CDR3 sequences, 13% of which occur a single time. Clones ranked in the top ten supply 9.2% of the sample. Input material: blood. The receptors shown here come from a woman aged 18 to 35 with Graves' hyperthyroidism.

The sample holds many counts of this clonotype. This chain joins TRBV28 and TRBJ1-1, with TRBD1 matching over 7 bases. The CDR3 is made up of 14 amino acids. The germline V gene encodes CDR1 MDHEN and CDR2 SYDVKM. After removal of 4 bases from V and 0 bases from J, the junction contained 2 bases not matched to a gene. The CDR3 here is CASSWDSLNTEAFF. Here the CDR3 DNA reads TGTGCCAGCAGTTGGGACAGCCTGAACACTGAAGCTTTCTTT.

This clonotype was detected ten times or more. This chain joins TRBV29-1 and TRBJ1-5; D possibly corresponds to TRBD1 (6 bases). V was pared by 4 bases and J by 4 bases, with 8 bases between. Per the germline V gene, CDR1 is SQVTM and CDR2 is ANQGSEA. CDR3 length: 12 residues. The DNA for the CDR3 is TGCAGCGTTGGGACAGAAAATCAGCCCCAGCATTTT. Translation: CSVGTENQPQHF.

In this sample, this clonotype turned up many times. This sequence joins TRBV28 and TRBJ2-7; D is ambiguous. Germline V gives CDR1 MDHEN, CDR2 SYDVKM. The CDR3 has 19 residues. Trimming left V 3 bases short and J 1 base short, with 25 bases between. The CDR3 DNA is TGTGCCAGCAGTTTTCCCCGGACCCCCAGCGACGGGCCGTCCTACGAGCAGTACTTC. It specifies CASSFPRTPSDGPSYEQYF.

The chain joins TRBV5-1 to TRBJ2-1, with TRBD2 as a possible D gene (6 bases). The CDR3 loop spans 15 amino acids. Germline CDR1 and CDR2: SGHRS and YFSETQ. Trimming took 1 base from V and 2 from J, leaving 10 bases between them. The CDR3 DNA is TGCGCCAGCAGCTTGTTGCGGGAAGCCTACAATGAGCAGTTCTTC. Amino acids: CASSLLREAYNEQFF.

This rearrangement joins TRBV28 to TRBJ1-6; D call uncertain. In germline, CDR1 is MDHEN, CDR2 SYDVKM. Trimming cost V 2 bases and J 3 bases, with 11 bases left between them. The CDR3 length is 16 residues. CDR3 coding DNA: TGTGCCAGCAGTTTAGGTGGACCTAACTATAATTCACCCCTCCACTTT. Translating gives CASSLGGPNYNSPLHF.

This clonotype was seen more than once but under ten times. The chain has TRBV20-1 and TRBJ2-6; D call uncertain. The CDR3 has 13 amino acids. From germline, CDR1 is DFQATT and CDR2 SNEGSKA (reference sequence). Between the trimmed V and J ends, which lost 3 bases and 5 bases, there was a span of 8 bases. CDR3 sequence (DNA): TGCAGTGCTAGCGGTCCCCGGGCCAACGTCCTGACTTTC. This translates into CSASGPRANVLTF.

The V gene is TRBV9, the J gene TRBJ2-5; TRBD2 is a possible D gene (6 bases). V was clipped by 3 bases and J by 1 base, with 13 bases between them. Germline values: CDR1 SGDLS, CDR2 YYNGEE. CDR3 length: 15 residues. The CDR3 here is CASSGRGWPQETQYF. The CDR3 DNA is TGTGCCAGCAGCGGTCGGGGGTGGCCCCAAGAGACCCAGTACTTC.

This clonotype was counted many times. V gene TRBV27 combines with J gene TRBJ2-1; D is unclear. The germline V gene encodes CDR1 MNHEY and CDR2 SMNVEV (reference sequence). The ends were cut back, 2 bases at V and 2 bases at J, with 19 bases in the middle. This CDR3 is 18 amino acids long. The CDR3 DNA follows: TGTGCCAGCAGTTTACGTCCCTGGCTAACCCTACCCTACAATGAGCAGTTCTTC. It translates to CASSLRPWLTLPYNEQFF.

This clonotype showed up many times. V is TRBV28 and J is TRBJ2-5, with 7 bases matching TRBD2. The CDR3 covers 16 residues. Per the germline V gene, CDR1 is MDHEN and CDR2 is SYDVKM. V was pared by 6 bases and J by 2 bases, with 12 bases of the junction left unmatched. The CDR3 region is CASRQWDSGLQETQYF. Written as DNA, the CDR3 is TGTGCCAGCAGACAATGGGATAGCGGGCTACAAGAGACCCAGTACTTC.

This clonotype was picked up many times. V gene TRBV12-5 combines with J gene TRBJ1-5; D gene unclear. V lost 5 bases and J lost 5, with 4 bases in between. Germline lookup yields CDR1 LGHNT and CDR2 FRNRAP. This CDR3 spans 11 amino acids. As DNA, the CDR3 is TGTGCTAGTGGTATAGATCAGCCCCAGCATTTT. It specifies CASGIDQPQHF.

This clonotype was seen only a few times. The V and J genes are TRBV6-1 and TRBJ1-1; D is unclear. V gave up 1 base and J gave up 4 bases, with 10 bases separating them. Germline assignment: CDR1 MNHNS and CDR2 SASEGT. The CDR3 is 14 residues long. This CDR3 is CASSEERLPTEAFF. The CDR3 DNA is TGTGCCAGCAGTGAAGAGCGGCTACCCACTGAAGCTTTCTTT.

The CDR3 nucleotides read TGTGCCAGCAGTTTATTAGGTCAGGCCACTGAAGCTTTCTTT. It is translated as CASSLLGQATEAFF. The chain employs TRBV27 and TRBJ1-1; D not resolved. The CDR3 runs to 14 residues. V was cut by 1 base and J by 4 bases, with 10 bases left in between. Germline-derived CDR1 and CDR2 are MNHEY and SMNVEV (reference sequence).

The table lists this clonotype with many counts. This chain joins TRBV20-1 and TRBJ2-2, with 8 bases identical to TRBD2. Germline-derived CDR1 and CDR2 are DFQATT and SNEGSKA (reference sequence). The CDR3 is made up of 16 amino acids. V lost 0 bases to trimming and J lost 6 bases; unmatched junction nucleotides: 9. CDR3 protein: CSARDSGRALAGELFF. The CDR3 region has the DNA TGCAGTGCTAGAGATTCCGGGAGGGCCTTGGCCGGGGAGCTGTTTTTT.

This clonotype showed up many times. The rearrangement joins TRBV12-3 or TRBV12-4 to TRBJ2-3, with TRBD2 identical over 8 bases. CDR3 size: 14 residues. J was trimmed by 3 bases and V by 6 bases; bases with no gene match: 5. The CDR3 DNA is TGTGCCAGCAGACGGGGGGGCGTAACAGATACGCAGTATTTT. Residues: CASRRGGVTDTQYF.

This clonotype was detected ten times or more. The V and J genes are TRBV20-1 and TRBJ2-1; D possibly corresponds to TRBD2 (5 bases). The germline V and J ends were trimmed by 3 bases and 6 bases, with 15 bases remaining between them. Per the germline V gene, CDR1 is DFQATT and CDR2 is SNEGSKA (reference sequence). The CDR3 length is 14 residues. This CDR3 is CSASESLASNEQFF. The DNA of the CDR3 is TGCAGTGCTAGCGAGTCTTTAGCGTCCAATGAGCAGTTCTTC.

This clonotype was seen repeatedly, ten times or more. V usage is TRBV7-9 and J usage is TRBJ2-5; unclear D gene. V was trimmed by 1 base and J by 3 bases, leaving 9 bases between them. CDR1 SEHNR and CDR2 FQNEAQ come from the germline V gene (reference sequence). The length of the CDR3 is 14 residues. In DNA, the CDR3 is TGTGCCAGCAGCTTAGAGTTGGGCAAAGAGACCCAGTACTTC. It translates to CASSLELGKETQYF. Complete variable domain (other parts from reference TRBV7-9 and TRBJ2-5): DTGVSQNPRHKITKRGQNVTFRCDPISEHNRLYWYRQTLGQGPEFLTYFQNEAQLEKSRLLSDRFSAERPKGSFSTLEIQRTEQGDSAMYLCASSLELGKETQYFGPGTRLLVL.

The sample holds many counts of this clonotype. This chain uses TRBV7-9 with TRBJ2-3; 8 bases map to TRBD1. CDR1 is SEHNR, CDR2 FQNEAQ, per germline (reference sequence). The CDR3 extends over 15 amino acids. V lost 6 bases to trimming and J lost 6 bases; unmatched junction nucleotides: 11. In DNA, the CDR3 is TGTGCCAGCAGTCCCCTGACAGGGGTATGGGATACGCAGTATTTT. It codes for CASSPLTGVWDTQYF.

Many counts were recorded for this clonotype. The rearrangement links TRBV15 to TRBJ1-2; D gene unclear. Deletions cut 2 bases from V and 3 bases from J, with 13 bases between. Looked up from germline, CDR1 is LNHNV and CDR2 is YYDKDF (reference sequence). This CDR3 is built from 15 residues. CDR3 coding DNA: TGTGCCACCAGCAGATCAGTGGGTACGGACTATGGCTACACCTTC. Translating it yields CATSRSVGTDYGYTF.

This clonotype has at least ten counts. The CDR3 region has the DNA TGTGCCAGCAGCTTTTCGGGGGCGAACACCGGGGAGCTGTTTTTT. Translated, it gives CASSFSGANTGELFF. The chain uses TRBV5-5 and TRBJ2-2; possible D gene TRBD2, 6 bases. The CDR3 runs 15 residues. V lost 2 bases and J lost 0, with 8 bases in between. Looked up from germline, CDR1 is SGHKS and CDR2 is YYEKEE (reference sequence).

The chain links TRBV19 to TRBJ1-5; 10 bases align to TRBD1. The CDR3 covers 17 residues. V shed 6 bases, J shed 9 bases, and the junction held 17 bases outside the gene matches. Germline V gene data show CDR1 as LNHDA and CDR2 as SQIVND (reference sequence). The CDR3 spells CASRGTGALFPPAPQHF. The CDR3 bases are TGTGCCAGTAGAGGGACAGGGGCCTTATTCCCCCCAGCGCCCCAGCATTTT.

This clonotype was detected ten times or more. The rearrangement uses TRBV2 and TRBJ2-2; D may correspond to TRBD1 or TRBD2 (5 bases each). Germline V gene sequence: CDR1 SNHLY, CDR2 FYNNEI. V shed 3 bases and J shed 0 bases, with 8 bases lying between them. The CDR3 loop spans 15 amino acids. CDR3 nucleotides: TGTGCCAGCAGTGATGGGGGTCCGAACACCGGGGAGCTGTTTTTT. Its protein is CASSDGGPNTGELFF.